This is a list of T cell receptor beta chains from one sample in a study of blood T cells in healthy people across ages. TCRdb recomputed calls from the 5' RACE reads with MiXCR, one row per CDR3 protein. The sample lists around 1,000,000 distinct CDR3 sequences; roughly 24% were seen once. A further study also used this sample, focusing on T cells of mothers and their children.

Input material: blood. All receptors come from a girl aged 2 to 9 in good health. CDR3s include the opening cysteine and the closing phenylalanine or tryptophan. The D gene is left open where the match is weak. A clone size is listed for some rows: how often the clone was seen (once, few, many), or a class if it is expanded.

J gene: TRBJ2-3
V gene: TRBV6-5
clone size: -
D gene: TRBD2
CDR3 DNA: TGTGCCAGCAGTTACGGTCGGCTAGCGGGGGGCCCAGATACGCAGTATTTT
CDR3 protein: CASSYGRLAGGPDTQYF

J gene: TRBJ1-4
V gene: TRBV5-1
clone size: -
D gene: -
CDR3 DNA: TGCGCCAGCAGCTTGGCCGGGGCCAGGGGCGAAGAAAAACTGTTTTTT
CDR3 protein: CASSLAGARGEEKLFF

J gene: TRBJ2-3
V gene: TRBV4-2
clone size: few
D gene: -
CDR3 DNA: TGTGCCAGCAGCCAAGAGGCGGGGATGGGTACGCAGTATTTT
CDR3 protein: CASSQEAGMGTQYF

J gene: TRBJ2-6
V gene: TRBV11-2
clone size: -
D gene: TRBD1
CDR3 DNA: TGTGCCAGCAGCTTGACAGGGTCCCCTGGGGCCAACGTCCTGACTTTC
CDR3 protein: CASSLTGSPGANVLTF

J gene: TRBJ1-4
V gene: TRBV27
clone size: -
D gene: TRBD1
CDR3 DNA: TGTGCCAGCAGAGACAGGGGGTCTGCAAAACTGTTTTTT
CDR3 protein: CASRDRGSAKLFF

J gene: TRBJ1-1
V gene: TRBV6-6
clone size: few
D gene: -
CDR3 DNA: TGTGCCAGCAGTGCAAGACAGCTCACGGACACTGAAGCTTTCTTT
CDR3 protein: CASSARQLTDTEAFF

J gene: TRBJ2-5
V gene: TRBV20-1
clone size: -
D gene: TRBD2
CDR3 DNA: TGCAGTGCTAGACAACCCGGACTAGCTCTTCTCTCGGGGACCCAGTACTTC
CDR3 protein: CSARQPGLALLSGTQYF

J gene: TRBJ2-1
V gene: TRBV29-1
clone size: -
D gene: -
CDR3 DNA: TGCAGCGTTGAGGGGAACAGTGAGCAGTTCTTC
CDR3 protein: CSVEGNSEQFF

J gene: TRBJ2-7
V gene: TRBV28
clone size: -
D gene: TRBD1
CDR3 DNA: TGTGCCAACAGTCCGACAGGGGGCTACGAGCAGTACTTC
CDR3 protein: CANSPTGGYEQYF

J gene: TRBJ2-5
V gene: TRBV6-1
clone size: -
D gene: TRBD2
CDR3 DNA: TGTGCCAGTCTAGCGGGGCCCGGTGGGACCCAGTACTTC
CDR3 protein: CASLAGPGGTQYF

J gene: TRBJ2-7
V gene: TRBV20-1
clone size: many
D gene: -
CDR3 DNA: TGCAGTGCCAGAGGGGGACCCTACGAGCAGTACTTC
CDR3 protein: CSARGGPYEQYF

J gene: TRBJ1-2
V gene: TRBV7-9
clone size: -
D gene: -
CDR3 DNA: TGTGCCAGCAGCGAGCTGGGACGGAGCTATGGCTACACCTTC
CDR3 protein: CASSELGRSYGYTF

J gene: TRBJ2-1
V gene: TRBV12-3/TRBV12-4
clone size: few
D gene: -
CDR3 DNA: TGTGCCAGCAGTTCCCTAGCGAGTGAGCAGTTCTTC
CDR3 protein: CASSSLASEQFF